A selection of T cell receptor beta chains follows, all from one sample in a study of T-cell memory formation after mild COVID-19. TCRdb re-called the 5' RACE reads through MiXCR, storing one row per CDR3 protein. The data contain roughly 130,000 distinct CDR3 sequences, about 15% of them singletons. Sequencing was performed on PBMCs or a T cell subset sorted from them (not recorded which). Receptors were obtained from an adult woman who had mild COVID-19 (a few samples of this study predate the infection). Cell type and time point are not known. CDR3s include the opening cysteine and the closing phenylalanine or tryptophan. Fields, in order: V gene, clone size, D gene, J gene, CDR3 DNA, CDR3 protein. D genes are given only for firm matches. Clone size is not always given. Where it is, it says once, few, many or a class for expanded clones.

V: TRBV29-1; size: -; D: -; J: TRBJ2-1; DNA: TGCAGCGTTGAGAGGATGGGAGGGGGCGAAGAGCAGTTCTTC; CDR3: CSVERMGGGEEQFF
V: TRBV9; size: -; D: -; J: TRBJ1-4; DNA: TGTGCCAGCAGCGTAGATCGGGGGCGCGGGGAAAAACTGTTTTTT; CDR3: CASSVDRGRGEKLFF
V: TRBV12-3/TRBV12-4; size: -; D: -; J: TRBJ2-2; DNA: TGTGCCAGCAGCCTGACAGGGAACACCGGGGAGCTGTTTTTT; CDR3: CASSLTGNTGELFF
V: TRBV5-1; size: few; D: TRBD1; J: TRBJ2-7; DNA: TGCGCCAGCAGCGGGGGACAGGGGACCGAGCAGTACTTC; CDR3: CASSGGQGTEQYF
V: TRBV9; size: -; D: TRBD1; J: TRBJ2-3; DNA: TGTGCCAGCAGCGTAGATGGGACAGGCTCTAGCACAGATACGCAGTATTTT; CDR3: CASSVDGTGSSTDTQYF
V: TRBV5-1; size: -; D: TRBD2; J: TRBJ2-7; DNA: TGCGCCAGCAGCCGGGACGCGGGAGTAAACGAGCAGTACTTC; CDR3: CASSRDAGVNEQYF
V: TRBV9; size: -; D: -; J: TRBJ2-1; DNA: TGTGCCAGCAGCGATAGTCCGGTGGCGAGCTCCTACAATGAGCAGTTCTTC; CDR3: CASSDSPVASSYNEQFF
V: TRBV29-1; size: -; D: TRBD2; J: TRBJ2-1; DNA: TGCAGCGGCGATAGCGGGAGCGGCTACAATGAGCAGTTCTTC; CDR3: CSGDSGSGYNEQFF
V: TRBV12-1; size: few; D: -; J: TRBJ1-5; DNA: TGTGCCAGCAGCTCAACACCCTACAATCAGCCCCAGCATTTT; CDR3: CASSSTPYNQPQHF
V: TRBV21-1; size: -; D: -; J: TRBJ2-6; DNA: TGTGCCAGCAGCAAAGTGAAAGGCTCTGGGGCCAACGTCCTGACTTTC; CDR3: CASSKVKGSGANVLTF
V: TRBV9; size: few; D: -; J: TRBJ2-1; DNA: TGTGCCAGCAGCCCTAGAAGCGGGCCCTACAATGAGCAGTTCTTC; CDR3: CASSPRSGPYNEQFF
V: TRBV27; size: -; D: TRBD1; J: TRBJ1-6; DNA: TGTGCCAGCAGATTAAGGGGAGACTACAGGGGAGGGTATAATTCACCCCTCCACTTT; CDR3: CASRLRGDYRGGYNSPLHF
V: TRBV7-6; size: many; D: -; J: TRBJ2-5; DNA: TGTGCCAGCAGCCTCGAGGGGGGAGGGAAAGAGACCCAGTACTTC; CDR3: CASSLEGGGKETQYF
V: TRBV6-5; size: -; D: TRBD2; J: TRBJ2-5; DNA: TGTGCCAGCAGAAGCTCTGAACTAGCGGGAATTTATGAGACCCAGTACTTC; CDR3: CASRSSELAGIYETQYF
V: TRBV7-9; size: few; D: -; J: TRBJ2-2; DNA: TGTGCCAGCAGCTTTGGTTCGGAAAACACCGGGGAGCTGTTTTTT; CDR3: CASSFGSENTGELFF
V: TRBV5-1; size: -; D: TRBD1; J: TRBJ2-1; DNA: TGCGCCAGCAGCCCAGGGACAGGCTCCTACAATGAGCAGTTCTTC; CDR3: CASSPGTGSYNEQFF
V: TRBV6-2/TRBV6-3; size: few; D: TRBD2; J: TRBJ2-5; DNA: TGTGCCAGCAGTTACCCCACCGTCTGGGCTAGCGGGGTCAACCAAGAGACCCAGTACTTC; CDR3: CASSYPTVWASGVNQETQYF
V: TRBV5-6; size: few; D: -; J: TRBJ2-1; DNA: TGTGCCAGCAGCCCCACCGCCAATGAGCAGTTCTTC; CDR3: CASSPTANEQFF
V: TRBV7-7; size: few; D: -; J: TRBJ2-7; DNA: TGTGCTAGCAGTAGAGGGACCGAGATCGAGCAGTACTTC; CDR3: CASSRGTEIEQYF
V: TRBV15; size: many; D: -; J: TRBJ2-3; DNA: TGTGCCACCAGCCACACAGATACGCAGTATTTT; CDR3: CATSHTDTQYF
V: TRBV20-1; size: -; D: -; J: TRBJ2-1; DNA: TGCAGTGCTAGAGTTCGCCCCAGCTACAATGAGCAGTTCTTC; CDR3: CSARVRPSYNEQFF
V: TRBV3-1; size: -; D: -; J: TRBJ1-5; DNA: TGTGCCAGCAGCCAGCGCAGGGCCGGTCAGCCCCAGCATTTT; CDR3: CASSQRRAGQPQHF
V: TRBV5-6; size: many; D: -; J: TRBJ2-4; DNA: TGTGCCAGCAGCTTGTGGGCCCTCGAGGACTACATTCAGTACTTC; CDR3: CASSLWALEDYIQYF
V: TRBV20-1; size: -; D: -; J: TRBJ1-2; DNA: TGCAGTGCGGGGACTCTTAACTATGGCTACACCTTC; CDR3: CSAGTLNYGYTF
V: TRBV25-1; size: few; D: -; J: TRBJ2-7; DNA: TGTGCCAGCAGTGAACGCGGTTGGGGCTACGAGCAGTACTTC; CDR3: CASSERGWGYEQYF
V: TRBV5-1; size: -; D: -; J: TRBJ1-2; DNA: TGCGCCAGCAGATTCGTGGCGGGAGACTATGGCTACACCTTC; CDR3: CASRFVAGDYGYTF
V: TRBV18; size: few; D: -; J: TRBJ2-1; DNA: TGTGCCAGCTCACCAGTGAACCTCCTGGGGAATGAGCAGTTCTTC; CDR3: CASSPVNLLGNEQFF
V: TRBV11-3; size: -; D: TRBD2; J: TRBJ2-7; DNA: TGTGCCAGCAGACACAACGGAGGGGTAGCGGGGGCCTACGAGCAGTACTTC; CDR3: CASRHNGGVAGAYEQYF
V: TRBV24-1; size: few; D: -; J: TRBJ1-1; DNA: TGTGCCACCAGTGATCCCCGACAGACTGAAGCTTTCTTT; CDR3: CATSDPRQTEAFF
V: TRBV10-3; size: many; D: TRBD2; J: TRBJ2-1; DNA: TGTGCCATCAGCGGATCTAGCGGGAGTTCCTACAATGAGCAGTTCTTC; CDR3: CAISGSSGSSYNEQFF
V: TRBV28; size: -; D: -; J: TRBJ1-3; DNA: TGTGCCAGCAGTTTCGGACCTGAGCCAAGCTCTGGAAACACCATATATTTT; CDR3: CASSFGPEPSSGNTIYF
V: TRBV9; size: few; D: -; J: TRBJ1-1; DNA: TGTGCCAGCGGCAGGGACACTGAAGCTTTCTTT; CDR3: CASGRDTEAFF
V: TRBV4-1; size: few; D: TRBD2; J: TRBJ2-1; DNA: TGCGCCAGCAGCCATGGACTAGCGGGGGTAAATGAGCAGTTCTTC; CDR3: CASSHGLAGVNEQFF
V: TRBV5-5; size: -; D: -; J: TRBJ1-3; DNA: TGTGCCAGCAGCCTTCAGGAGCGCTCTGGAAACACCATATATTTT; CDR3: CASSLQERSGNTIYF